The text below deals with one T cell receptor beta chain. This record belongs to a study of blood T cell repertoires in COVID-19. At the level of the study: Sources were T cells, B-cell-depleted T cells, or PBMCs; the material itself was cDNA or gDNA.

V was clipped by 7 bases and J by 4 bases, with 8 bases between them. The CDR3 has 11 amino acids. Per germline, CDR1 SQVTM and CDR2 ANQGSEA. Assay used: immunoSEQ multiplex PCR; TCRdb lists only in-frame clones, some missing. The sample has around 280,000 clones, 85% to 90% seen once. The V call is TRBV29-1, the J call TRBJ2-1; tentatively, D is TRBD1 (6 bases). The TCR was taken from a man in his 70s with acute or convalescent COVID-19. Sequencing input: peripheral blood. CDR3 sequence: CSAGQYNEQFF. The CDR3 DNA sequence: TGCAGCGCCGGACAGTACAATGAGCAGTTCTTC.